The text below deals with one T cell receptor (beta chain). This sample stems from a study of shared clonotypes between healthy human individuals. Trimming left V 2 bases short and J 1 base short, with 9 bases between. Germline V gene sequence: CDR1 SGHTA, CDR2 FQGTGA. The length of the CDR3 is 15 residues. The table came from immunoSEQ multiplex PCR; TCRdb's copy has only in-frame clones and leaves some out. The profile shows 500,000 to 650,000 clones, around 77% of them singletons. The gene calls are TRBV7-3 and TRBJ1-5; D not resolved. This TCR was recovered from a woman aged 40 to 50 in good health. Some clones in this sample may be carry-over from other donors' samples. Source material: PBMCs. CDR3 amino acids: CASSLAGGSNQPQHF. In DNA, the CDR3 is TGTGCCAGCAGCTTAGCAGGCGGGAGCAATCAGCCCCAGCATTTT.